This entry lists 7 T cell receptor beta chains sequenced from one sample in a study of T cell repertoires in cytomegalovirus infection. Their antigen targets remain unknown. Each CDR3 protein gets one entry after TCRdb re-called the reads with MiXCR. Among around 710,000 distinct CDR3 sequences listed, 29% were seen once. The input for sequencing was cultured CD8+ T cells from PBMCs, taken from culture after CMV antigen stimulation. All receptors derive from a human donor in good health (CMV status not recorded). Some clones in this sample may be carry-over from other donors' samples.

This clonotype was recorded many times. The rearrangement links TRBV7-2 to TRBJ2-1, with 8 bases identical to TRBD2. The V segment lost 5 bases and the J segment 5 bases; nucleotides outside the gene matches: 11. This CDR3 spans 16 amino acids. CDR1 is SGHTA and CDR2 is FQGNSA in the germline V gene. The CDR3 protein is CASSLREGFLDNEQFF. Here the CDR3 DNA reads TGTGCCAGCAGCCTCCGGGAGGGCTTCCTAGACAATGAGCAGTTCTTC.

This clonotype was detected a few times. This sequence joins TRBV27 and TRBJ2-1; D gene unclear. The V end was cut by 7 bases, the J end by 0 bases, with 7 bases between. CDR3 length: 13 residues. Per the germline V gene, CDR1 is MNHEY and CDR2 is SMNVEV (reference sequence). The CDR3 coding sequence is TGTGCCAGCACCCTCCTCTCCTACAATGAGCAGTTCTTC. This codes for CASTLLSYNEQFF.

This clonotype was detected only a few times. The chain links TRBV19 to TRBJ1-1, with unresolved D. The CDR3 covers 14 residues. The V end lost 3 bases, the J end lost 5 bases, and 13 bases lay between the germline ends. The germline V gene has CDR1 LNHDA and CDR2 SQIVND (reference sequence). The CDR3 protein is CASSMTARGTEAFF. CDR3 sequence (DNA): TGTGCCAGTAGTATGACGGCGAGAGGAACTGAAGCTTTCTTT.

V and J are TRBV27 and TRBJ1-1; perhaps TRBD1 as D (5 bases). V was shortened by 2 bases and J by 4 bases, with 11 bases between the two germline ends. Looked up from germline, CDR1 is MNHEY and CDR2 is SMNVEV (reference sequence). The CDR3 has 14 residues. CDR3 region: CASSLGGEITEAFF. Here the CDR3 DNA reads TGTGCCAGCAGTTTAGGGGGGGAGATCACTGAAGCTTTCTTT.

This clonotype appeared many times. The chain recombines TRBV7-2 with TRBJ1-1; the D gene is possibly TRBD1 (5 bases). CDR1 is SGHTA, CDR2 FQGNSA, per germline. The V and J ends lost 1 base and 6 bases respectively, with 15 bases between them. The CDR3 is 15 residues long. The CDR3 spells CASSLDLGWGSEAFF. For the CDR3, the DNA is TGTGCCAGCAGCTTAGACTTAGGGTGGGGGTCTGAAGCTTTCTTT.

This clonotype was seen a few times. The CDR3 DNA sequence: TGTGCCAGCGACCGGACAGGAGGCTTTCGTAGGAGGGAAGAGCAGTACGTC. Translated, it gives CASDRTGGFRRREEQYV. The chain links TRBV6-2 or TRBV6-3 to TRBJ2-7; D is possibly TRBD1 (7 bases). Trimming cost V 8 bases and J 7 bases, with 30 bases left between them. CDR3 length: 17 residues. CDR1 and CDR2 from the germline V gene are MNHEY and SVGEGT.

The rearrangement links TRBV15 to TRBJ2-7; a possible D gene is TRBD1 (6 bases). This CDR3 is 15 amino acids long. The ends were cut back, 0 bases at V and 4 bases at J, with 13 bases in the middle. CDR1 LNHNV and CDR2 YYDKDF come from the germline V gene (reference sequence). CDR3 sequence reads: CATSRETGSPYEQYF. The CDR3 nucleotides are TGTGCCACCAGCAGAGAAACAGGGTCACCATACGAGCAGTACTTC.